The rows below give T cell receptor beta chains drawn from one sample of a study of glioma-infiltrating T cells. MiXCR was run by TCRdb on the multiplex PCR reads, yielding one entry per CDR3 protein. The sample shows 400,000 or so distinct CDR3 sequences, roughly 41% of them seen only once. The sample consisted of glioma tissue, nonneoplastic brain tissue, or PBMCs (not recorded which). The receptor set was obtained from a human donor with low-grade glioma or glioblastoma, undergoing nonglioma brain surgery, or in good health (not recorded which). Both conserved end residues are part of each CDR3.

TRBV7-6	TRBJ1-1	CASSAGETEAFF
TRBV20-1	TRBJ2-7	CSARDSFRDYEQYF
TRBV4-2	TRBJ2-7	CASRHQGLASYEQYF
TRBV6-1	TRBJ2-5	CASSSRALQETKYF
TRBV7-2	TRBJ2-5	CATRTGPYQETQYF
TRBV20-1	TRBJ2-1	CSARRPTYNEQFF
TRBV4-2	TRBJ2-3	CASSLLRTGPQYF
TRBV6-4	TRBJ1-2	CASSRTGIYGYTF
TRBV28	TRBJ2-3	CASSPSDIAGYTDTQYF
TRBV29-1	TRBJ2-1	CSAPRRGGGNEQFF
TRBV4-1	TRBJ1-2	CASRQAGGAYGYTF
TRBV4-3	TRBJ1-4	CASSQEGQGANEKLFF
TRBV28	TRBJ2-6	CASSSDSSGANVLTF
TRBV10-2	TRBJ1-1	CASRVGQQNTEAFF
TRBV5-1	TRBJ2-3	CASSFVAGPTDTQYF
TRBV27	TRBJ2-1	CASSPPLGLAREQFF
TRBV4-1	TRBJ1-6	CASSQDLGSHLHF
TRBV6-1	TRBJ2-3	CASSPAAGGMDTQYF